This T cell receptor beta chain was retrieved from a study of OX40 agonist ivuxolimab in advanced cancers. A history of autoimmune disease or systemic immunosuppression excluded patients. Profiling relied on immunoSEQ multiplex PCR, and the TCRdb table lists in-frame clones only, not all of them. The top ten clones hold 3.5% to 4% of a sample with some 60,000 clones, around 90% of them seen once. Concerning this clone itself: Its antigen remains unknown.

The germline V gene has CDR1 ENHRY and CDR2 SYGVKD. V lost 4 bases to trimming and J lost 0 bases, with 10 bases between them. There are 14 residues in the CDR3. General study findings and limits: Both blood CD4+ and CD8+ T cells showed clonal growth by week 6 at 0.1 to 3.0 mg/kg. Some nonresponders likewise displayed low normalized T-cell clonal expansion. On average, CD8+ T cells showed a greater number of expanded clones than CD4+.

The material sequenced was CD4+ or CD8+ T cells sorted from blood, taken in a trial of the OX40 agonist ivuxolimab. This TCR was sampled from an adult with an advanced solid tumor such as melanoma, head and neck, liver or kidney cancer. The chain employs TRBV10-3 and TRBJ2-7; D not resolved. The DNA of the CDR3 is TGTGCCATCAGTGTGGAGACGGTCTCCTACGAGCAGTACTTC. It yields the protein CAISVETVSYEQYF.